Below are 2 T cell receptor beta chains sequenced from a single sample in a study of blood T cell repertoires in COVID-19. Sequencing was performed with immunoSEQ multiplex PCR; in TCRdb, only in-frame clones are kept and a portion is missing. This table holds around 120,000 clones, less than 85% found once. The sequencing sample was made of peripheral blood. The receptors come from a man aged 70-80 years with active or convalescent COVID-19.

This clone has only a few counts. The chain joins TRBV10-2 to TRBJ2-3; 12 bases are a match to TRBD2. The CDR3 length is 15 residues. Germline V gene data show CDR1 as WSHSY and CDR2 as SAAADI. J was trimmed by 4 bases and V by 5 bases; bases with no gene match: 4. CDR3 coding DNA: TGCGCCAGCAGTAAGGGGACTAGCGGGTCAGATACGCAGTATTTT. Encoded protein: CASSKGTSGSDTQYF.

The chain combines TRBV9 with TRBJ2-1; 8 nucleotides align to TRBD1. The CDR3 has 16 amino acids. V dropped 0 bases and J dropped 5; count of bases not matched to a gene: 7. CDR1 SGDLS and CDR2 YYNGEE come from the germline V gene. CDR3 loop: CASSVAGQGVHNEQFF. CDR3 DNA: TGTGCCAGCAGCGTAGCTGGACAGGGCGTCCACAATGAGCAGTTCTTC.